Listed below are T cell receptor beta chains from one sample, sequenced in a study of T-cell reconstitution after alpha-beta-depleted transplantation in children. TCRdb ran MiXCR on the PCR reads and lists one entry per CDR3 protein. Here the sample spans around 250,000 distinct CDR3 sequences, around 9.6% being singletons. The sample consisted of PBMCs from the stem cell graft donor, taken from the stem cell graft. The source is a human donor who donated a stem cell graft to a child with SCID. CDR3s leave out the opening cysteine and the closing phenylalanine or tryptophan. A D gene is named only where the DNA matches it firmly. Size values are once, few and many counts, or a class for expanded clones, and some rows have none.

.	TRBV29-1	many	TRBJ2-3	SVDSGQGLNTQY
TRBD1	TRBV6-1	few	TRBJ2-2	ASSRSPGQGTRELF
TRBD2	TRBV20-1	.	TRBJ2-7	SARAPRGAFHEQY
.	TRBV19	many	TRBJ1-1	ASSMPRGLQRSTEAF
.	TRBV7-2	.	TRBJ2-3	ASSARGDTTDTQY
TRBD1	TRBV5-1	many	TRBJ1-2	ASSLGQGGGYT
.	TRBV20-1	.	TRBJ1-5	SARDQGRGNQPQH
TRBD1	TRBV5-6	.	TRBJ1-2	ASSQGTENNYGYT
.	TRBV5-1	.	TRBJ2-3	ASSLGDKGLTDTQY
.	TRBV7-8	once	TRBJ2-2	ASSSELLGNTGELF
.	TRBV24-1	few	TRBJ2-3	ATSEGWSTDTQY
.	TRBV27	.	TRBJ2-5	ASRNSGGLETQY
TRBD1	TRBV2	many	TRBJ1-6	ASRGTGAGSPLH
.	TRBV10-3	few	TRBJ2-7	AIAPGSGEQY
TRBD1	TRBV12-3/TRBV12-4	.	TRBJ2-7	ASSPRDRSEQY
TRBD2	TRBV9	.	TRBJ2-4	ASSVEKGGGAKNIQY
TRBD1	TRBV6-1	.	TRBJ2-2	ASSRRHGTGPGELF
.	TRBV6-5	.	TRBJ2-5	ASSYSGEWGGETQY
.	TRBV29-1	few	TRBJ1-2	SVEEQQGWYGYT